This T cell receptor (beta chain) was identified during a study of blood T cell repertoires in COVID-19. The method was immunoSEQ multiplex PCR; TCRdb's version includes in-frame clones alone and lacks a portion of them. The sample has more than 250,000 clones, more than 85% seen once. The CDR3 has 14 amino acids. The germline CDR1 and CDR2 sequences are LGHNA and YSLEER. V was shortened by 6 bases and J by 4 bases, with 16 bases between the two germline ends. This clonotype was obtained from a woman aged 25 to 39 who had recovered from COVID-19. Sequenced sample: PBMCs or T cells enriched from blood (not recorded which). The J gene is TRBJ2-7, the V gene TRBV4-3; D is perhaps TRBD2 (5 bases). CDR3 coding DNA: TGCGCCAGCAGTAGCGACCCTTTTATGTACGAGCAGTACTTC. Its translation is CASSSDPFMYEQYF.